This T cell receptor (beta chain) was obtained from a study of blood T cell repertoires in COVID-19. The protocol was immunoSEQ multiplex PCR, while the TCRdb copy is restricted to in-frame clones and leaves out a portion. The table shows about 170,000 clones, with 65% to 85% occurring only once. Germline V CDR1 and CDR2: MNHEY, SVGAGI. V shed 0 bases and J shed 1 base, with 7 bases lying between them. CDR3 length: 16 residues. The sequenced material came from peripheral blood. The rearrangement joins TRBV6-5 to TRBJ2-6; D may be TRBD1 (6 bases). The receptor was derived from a human donor with acute or convalescent COVID-19. The donor label of this sample is uncertain. In nucleotides, the CDR3 is TGTGCCAGCAGTTACTCCCAGGGGTCTGGGGCCAACGTCCTGACTTTC. Translated: CASSYSQGSGANVLTF.